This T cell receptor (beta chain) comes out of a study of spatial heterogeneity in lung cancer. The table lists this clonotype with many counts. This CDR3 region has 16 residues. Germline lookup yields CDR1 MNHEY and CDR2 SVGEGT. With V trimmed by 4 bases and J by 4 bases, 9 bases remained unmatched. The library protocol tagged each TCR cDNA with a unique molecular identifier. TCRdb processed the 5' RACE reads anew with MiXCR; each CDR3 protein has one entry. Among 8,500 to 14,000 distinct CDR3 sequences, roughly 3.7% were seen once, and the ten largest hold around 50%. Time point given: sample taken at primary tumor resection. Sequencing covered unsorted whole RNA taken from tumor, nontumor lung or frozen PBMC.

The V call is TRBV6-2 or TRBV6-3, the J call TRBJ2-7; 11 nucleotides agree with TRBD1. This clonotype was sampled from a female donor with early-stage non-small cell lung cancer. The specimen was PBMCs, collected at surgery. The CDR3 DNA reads TGTGCCAGCAGTTCGGCCTCCGGGACAGGGGGTTACGAGCAGTACTTC. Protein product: CASSSASGTGGYEQYF.